This paragraph covers one TCR beta chain sequence. Its matching antigen is unknown. This sample was included in a study of T-cell memory formation after mild COVID-19. Study information: The study found TCR clusters largely donor specific. Findings and limits, study-wide: Nothing showed for sure that second-wave clones peaking on day 37 were SARS-CoV-2 specific. Contracting clones, day 15 to 85, had balanced CD4/CD8, and later expanders favored CD4+.

This CDR3 region has 15 residues. From germline, CDR1 is KGHDR and CDR2 SFDVKD. Trimming took 7 bases from V and 4 from J, leaving 18 bases between them. Constant-segment primers and 5'RACE yielded cDNA libraries for TCR alpha and TCR beta, each carrying sample barcodes and UMIs. TCRdb processed the 5' RACE reads anew with MiXCR; each CDR3 protein has one entry. The table records 500,000 to 600,000 distinct CDR3 sequences, roughly 17% of them present only once. This receptor was identified in an adult woman who had mild COVID-19 (a few samples of this study predate the infection). Cell type and time point are not known. The material sequenced was PBMCs or a T cell subset sorted from them (not recorded which). V gene TRBV24-1 combines with J gene TRBJ1-1, with D maybe TRBD1 (6 bases). CDR3 residues: CATRGGGRSGTEAFF. As DNA, the CDR3 is TGTGCCACCAGGGGTGGGGGCAGATCGGGCACTGAAGCTTTCTTT.